This is a list of T cell receptor beta chains from one sample in a study of neurological immune-mediated disorders. Each CDR3 protein is one row after TCRdb ran MiXCR on the 5' RACE reads. Here the sample spans about 17,000 distinct CDR3 sequences, roughly 3.5% being singletons. The sample consisted of CD8+ T cells from blood. The receptors were gathered from a woman aged 40 to 55 in good health. The CDR3 runs from the conserved cysteine through the conserved F or W. D genes are given only for firm matches. Size tells how often a clone was seen (once, few, many) or the class of an expanded clone, and some rows leave it out.

V,D,length,J,size,DNA,CDR3
TRBV12-3/TRBV12-4,TRBD2,17,TRBJ2-7,many,TGTGCCAGCAGTTTAGGACCCCGGGACTACCTGCCCTACGAGCAGTACTTC,CASSLGPRDYLPYEQYF
TRBV28,.,11,TRBJ2-7,many,TGTGCCAGCAATTCCCTGAGCGAGCAGTACTTC,CASNSLSEQYF
TRBV4-3,.,13,TRBJ2-7,many,TGCGCCAGCAGCCAAGGGGGGCCCTACGAGCAGTACTTC,CASSQGGPYEQYF
TRBV20-1,.,14,TRBJ1-5,.,TGCAGTGCCCAGGTCCGGGACAGCAATCAGCCCCAGCATTTT,CSAQVRDSNQPQHF
TRBV5-1,TRBD1,16,TRBJ1-1,many,TGCGCCAGCAGCTTGGCTGGGACAGGGAAGAACACTGAAGCTTTCTTT,CASSLAGTGKNTEAFF
TRBV28,.,17,TRBJ2-3,many,TGTGCCAGCAGTTTTCCAAACGAAACCGTGAATCTTGATACGCAGTATTTT,CASSFPNETVNLDTQYF
TRBV27,TRBD2,15,TRBJ2-1,many,TGTGCCAGCACCCCGCGGGAGAAGGAATACAATGAGCAGTTCTTC,CASTPREKEYNEQFF
TRBV6-5,TRBD2,16,TRBJ2-5,many,TGTGCCAGCAGTTACGAGGTAGCGGGAGGTGGAGAGACCCAGTACTTC,CASSYEVAGGGETQYF
TRBV20-1,.,14,TRBJ1-5,many,TGCAGTGCCCCCGACGGGCCTGCGGGGCAGCCCCAGCATTTT,CSAPDGPAGQPQHF
TRBV11-2,.,15,TRBJ2-1,many,TGTGCCAGCAGCTTAGGTGGGATTCCCTACAATGAGCAGTTCTTC,CASSLGGIPYNEQFF
TRBV4-1,.,17,TRBJ1-3,medium-sized,TGCGCCAGCAGCCAAGATCCTCCAGATTTCTCTGGAAACACCATATATTTT,CASSQDPPDFSGNTIYF
TRBV29-1,TRBD2,16,TRBJ2-2,many,TGCAGCGGCTTTACTAGCGGGAGTATTGGGTCCGGGGAGCTGTTTTTT,CSGFTSGSIGSGELFF
TRBV2,TRBD2,15,TRBJ2-7,many,TGTGCCAGCAGTGAAGGGCTAGCGGCTACCTACGAGCAGTACTTC,CASSEGLAATYEQYF
TRBV11-2,.,11,TRBJ2-5,.,TGTGCCAGCGGCTTTGGGGAGACCCAGTACTTC,CASGFGETQYF
TRBV28,.,16,TRBJ1-1,many,TGTGCCAGCAGTTTATTTGGACGCTCTGAGGAGACTGAAGCTTTCTTT,CASSLFGRSEETEAFF
TRBV5-1,TRBD2,18,TRBJ2-1,many,TGCGCCAGCAGCTTCGGACTAGCGGCCATGAGCTCCTACAATGAGCAGTTCTTC,CASSFGLAAMSSYNEQFF
TRBV3-1,.,16,TRBJ2-7,many,TGTGCCAGCAGCCAAGTCTCCGGGGTTAGGACCTACGAGCAGTACTTC,CASSQVSGVRTYEQYF
TRBV4-2,.,16,TRBJ2-1,many,TGTGCCAGCAGCCAAGATGACGGGAACTCCTACAATGAGCAGTTCTTC,CASSQDDGNSYNEQFF
TRBV5-1,.,18,TRBJ2-2,few,TGCGCCAGCAGCTTGTTTTTTCGTGAGACACCGAACACCGGGGAGCTGTTTTTT,CASSLFFRETPNTGELFF
TRBV4-3,TRBD1,15,TRBJ2-5,few,TGCGCCAGCAGCCTACAGACAGGGGGCGGAGAGACCCAGTACTTC,CASSLQTGGGETQYF
TRBV5-1,.,14,TRBJ2-7,many,TGCGCCAGCAGCTTGTCTCGACCCTTCTACGAGCAGTACTTC,CASSLSRPFYEQYF
TRBV4-3,.,15,TRBJ2-7,.,TGCGCCAGCAGCCAAGAACCGGACGGGCCCTACGAGCAGTACTTC,CASSQEPDGPYEQYF
TRBV11-2,.,13,TRBJ2-1,many,TGTGCCAGCAGCTTAGATCCTGGTTGGGAGCAGTTCTTC,CASSLDPGWEQFF
TRBV6-2/TRBV6-3,.,11,TRBJ2-7,few,TGTGCCAGCAGCCCCGGTGGCGAGCAGTACTTC,CASSPGGEQYF
TRBV14,TRBD2,14,TRBJ2-3,many,TGTGCCAGCAGCTCCGGGACTAACCGTGATACGCAGTATTTT,CASSSGTNRDTQYF